Listed below are T cell receptor beta chains from one sample, sequenced in a study of blood T cell repertoires in COVID-19. Assay: immunoSEQ multiplex PCR; the TCRdb copy retains only in-frame clones and omits some. The data show some 76,000 clones, about 89% seen once. Sequencing input: peripheral blood. Receptors were obtained from a man in his 60s with acute or convalescent COVID-19. CDR3s include the opening cysteine and the closing phenylalanine or tryptophan. The D gene is left open where the match is weak. Some rows have no size entry. The others give once, few or many, or a class for an expanded clone.

cdr3_length | j_call | v_call | d_call | clone_size | cdr3_nt | cdr3_aa
16 | TRBJ2-3 | TRBV5-1 | NA | NA | TGCGCCAGCAGCTTGGTTACCGGGGGTGGCACAGATACGCAGTATTTT | CASSLVTGGGTDTQYF
15 | TRBJ2-5 | TRBV30 | TRBD2 | few | TGTGCCTGGAAGCGGGACCGGAGACCCTTAGAGACCCAGTACTTC | CAWKRDRRPLETQYF
15 | TRBJ1-5 | TRBV6-6 | TRBD1 | NA | TGTGCCAGCAGTCGGGGGACAGTTAGCAATCAGCCCCAGCATTTT | CASSRGTVSNQPQHF
15 | TRBJ2-7 | TRBV6-5 | TRBD1 | few | TGTGCCAGCAGTTACTCGAGGGACAGGGAGCACGAGCAGTACTTC | CASSYSRDREHEQYF
17 | TRBJ2-2 | TRBV25-1 | TRBD1 | NA | TGTGCCAGCAGTGAATATAAATCGACAGGGGTTCACGGGGAGCTGTTTTTT | CASSEYKSTGVHGELFF
15 | TRBJ2-1 | TRBV10-3 | NA | NA | TGTGCCATCAGTCCCGGGGGCGGGAGTTTCAATGAGCAGTTCTTC | CAISPGGGSFNEQFF
17 | TRBJ2-1 | TRBV27 | TRBD2 | NA | TGTGCCAGCAGTTTATTAGGGACTAGCGGGGCAGACAATGAGCAGTTCTTC | CASSLLGTSGADNEQFF
13 | TRBJ2-7 | TRBV5-8 | NA | NA | TGTGCCAGCAGCTTCAGGGGATCCTACGAGCAGTACTTC | CASSFRGSYEQYF
16 | TRBJ1-6 | TRBV7-3 | NA | NA | TGTGCCAGCAGCTTATTGCGTAGGGGGAATAATTCACCCCTCCACTTT | CASSLLRRGNNSPLHF
15 | TRBJ1-4 | TRBV4-1 | TRBD1 | NA | TGCGCCAGCAGCGAACAGGGGGCAATTGATGAAAAACTGTTTTTT | CASSEQGAIDEKLFF
15 | TRBJ2-3 | TRBV30 | NA | NA | TGTGCCTGGAGTTGGGACAACTACCGCACAGATACGCAGTATTTT | CAWSWDNYRTDTQYF
16 | TRBJ2-1 | TRBV5-1 | TRBD2 | NA | TGCGCCAGCAGCCCTAGCGGGGGCATGGGGTACAATGAGCAGTTCTTC | CASSPSGGMGYNEQFF
15 | TRBJ2-1 | TRBV5-1 | TRBD2 | NA | TGCGCCAGCAGCTTCTCCGGTAGCGGGAACAATGAGCAGTTCTTC | CASSFSGSGNNEQFF
16 | TRBJ1-1 | TRBV5-6 | NA | NA | TGTGCCAGCAGCTTGTTTGACAAAGGAAGGAACACTGAAGCTTTCTTT | CASSLFDKGRNTEAFF
13 | TRBJ1-2 | TRBV4-2 | NA | few | TGTGCCAGCAGCCAACTACCTGTCGGGGGCTACACCTTC | CASSQLPVGGYTF
15 | TRBJ2-7 | TRBV9 | TRBD2 | NA | TGTGCCAGCAGCGTAACTAGCGGGACATCCTACGAGCAGTACTTC | CASSVTSGTSYEQYF